The 18 T cell receptor beta chains reported below all come from one sample, sequenced in a study of T cell clonotyping in hematopoietic cell transplantation. Some clones are missing from TCRdb's copy, which holds only in-frame ones; the method was immunoSEQ multiplex PCR. The sample contains around 6,100 clones, 32% of which appear only once. The material was peripheral blood mononuclear cells, obtained 30 days after allogeneic stem cell transplant. The receptors stem from a female patient in her 50s who had an allogeneic stem cell transplant from an unrelated donor, so the T cells may come from the graft donor. Some clones in this sample may be carry-over from other donors' samples.

This clone was detected only a few times. The chain carries TRBV25-1 and TRBJ2-1; 10 bases map to TRBD1. Germline assignment: CDR1 MGHDK and CDR2 SYGVNS. The trim removed 6 bases at V and 6 bases at J, leaving 8 bases unmatched. The CDR3 is made up of 15 amino acids. CDR3 nucleotides: TGTGCCAGCAGGGACTCGGGACAGGGGTCCAATGAGCAGTTCTTC. Translated: CASRDSGQGSNEQFF.

A few counts support this clone. The chain combines TRBV7-2 with TRBJ2-5; either TRBD1 or TRBD2 may fit D (5 bases each). This CDR3 has 15 amino acids. Germline assignment: CDR1 SGHTA and CDR2 FQGNSA. The ends were cut back, 1 base at V and 6 bases at J, with 15 bases in the middle. The DNA of the CDR3 is TGTGCCAGCAGCTTAGGGGGCGGCGGGTGGAAGACCCAGTACTTC. As protein: CASSLGGGGWKTQYF. The variable domain in full, with the rest retrieved from reference TRBV7-2 and TRBJ2-5, is GAGVSQSPSNKVTEKGKDVELRCDPISGHTALYWYRQSLGQGLEFLIYFQGNSAPDKSGLPSDRFSAERTGGSVSTLTIQRTQQEDSAVYLCASSLGGGGWKTQYFGPGTRLLVL.

This chain links TRBV5-6 with TRBJ1-1; 7 bases are a match to TRBD1. Germline assignment: CDR1 SGHDT and CDR2 YYEEEE. With 0 bases clipped from V and 4 bases from J, the junction kept 9 bases outside the gene matches. This CDR3 contains 16 residues. In DNA form, the CDR3 reads TGTGCCAGCAGCTTGGGGGACAGTTACAGGGCCACTGAAGCTTTCTTT. It yields the protein CASSLGDSYRATEAFF.

This clone was recorded a few times. The V and J genes are TRBV5-6 and TRBJ2-7, with D tentatively TRBD1 (6 bases). CDR1 is SGHDT, CDR2 YYEEEE, per germline. The CDR3 runs to 14 residues. Trimming shortened V by 3 bases and J by 2 bases, and 12 bases separated the two germline ends. The CDR3 here is CASSSQGAAYEQYF. The CDR3 DNA sequence: TGTGCCAGCAGCTCACAGGGCGCTGCCTACGAGCAGTACTTC. Looking up the rest from reference TRBV5-6 and TRBJ2-7 gives the full variable domain: DAGVTQSPTHLIKTRGQQVTLRCSPKSGHDTVSWYQQALGQGPQFIFQYYEEEERQRGNFPDRFSGHQFPNYSSELNVNALLLGDSALYLCASSSQGAAYEQYFGPGTRLTVT.

V gene TRBV30 combines with J gene TRBJ2-5, with D maybe TRBD1 (6 bases). This CDR3 has 15 residues. Germline lookup yields CDR1 GTSNPN and CDR2 SVGIG (reference sequence). Trimming stripped 5 bases from V and 4 bases from J, with 20 bases between. Written as DNA, the CDR3 is TGTGCCTGGGGTTGGGGGCGGACCAAAGGAGAGACCCAGTACTTC. Protein sequence: CAWGWGRTKGETQYF.

This chain uses TRBV19 with TRBJ2-5; D gene unclear. Trimming removed 5 bases from V and 5 bases from J, with 12 bases in between. Germline loops: CDR1 LNHDA, CDR2 SQIVND (reference sequence). This CDR3 comprises 13 residues. The CDR3 nucleotides read TGTGCCAGTAGTGCAGACTCTCAGGAGACCCAGTACTTC. This codes for CASSADSQETQYF.

The chain recombines TRBV2 with TRBJ1-5; D call uncertain. Trimming pared 2 bases from V and 0 bases from J, leaving 5 bases between. This CDR3 region has 14 residues. From germline, CDR1 is SNHLY and CDR2 FYNNEI. CDR3: CASSEFRSNQPQHF. The DNA of the CDR3 is TGTGCCAGCAGTGAATTTCGTAGCAATCAGCCCCAGCATTTT.

This clone showed up just a few times. The rearrangement links TRBV5-1 to TRBJ2-3; D not certain. V gave up 8 bases and J gave up 4 bases, with 8 bases separating them. Germline V gives CDR1 SGHRS, CDR2 YFSETQ. The CDR3 extends over 11 amino acids. CDR3 sequence (DNA): TGCGCCAGTAGCCAGGCAGATACGCAGTATTTT. Translation: CASSQADTQYF.

This chain's CDR3 is CAWATGGEADTQYF. The CDR3 DNA sequence: TGTGCCTGGGCGACAGGGGGAGAAGCAGATACGCAGTATTTT. The rearrangement joins TRBV30 to TRBJ2-3; 9 bases match TRBD1. Germline trimming cut 5 bases from V and 4 bases from J; bases unmatched to any gene: 7. Germline-derived CDR1 and CDR2 are GTSNPN and SVGIG (reference sequence). The CDR3 length is 14 residues. Supplemented by reference TRBV30 and TRBJ2-3, the full variable domain reads SQTIHQWPATLVQPVGSPLSLECTVEGTSNPNLYWYRQAAGRGLQLLFYSVGIGQISSEVPQNLSASRPQDRQFILSSKKLLLSDSGFYLCAWATGGEADTQYFGPGTRLTVL.

This clone was seen only a few times. The chain recombines TRBV28 with TRBJ2-3; D remains ambiguous. The germline gives CDR1 MDHEN, CDR2 SYDVKM. V was shortened by 6 bases and J by 4 bases, with 17 bases between the two germline ends. The length of the CDR3 is 15 residues. Here the CDR3 DNA reads TGTGCCAGCAGCCCCCCCTCGGTCGGGCCAGATACGCAGTATTTT. This sequence encodes CASSPPSVGPDTQYF.

The V gene is TRBV28, the J gene TRBJ2-7, with unresolved D. Germline V gives CDR1 MDHEN, CDR2 SYDVKM. Trimming took off 3 bases at V and 4 bases at J, with 7 bases between the two ends. CDR3 length: 12 amino acids. Here the CDR3 DNA reads TGTGCCAGCAGTTTTGGTCGGTACGAGCAGTACTTC. Its translation is CASSFGRYEQYF.

The V and J genes are TRBV5-6 and TRBJ2-7; D may correspond to TRBD1 or TRBD2 (5 bases each). Looked up from germline, CDR1 is SGHDT and CDR2 is YYEEEE. This CDR3 is built from 16 residues. V was trimmed by 2 bases and J by 1 base, leaving 16 bases between them. The CDR3 region has the DNA TGTGCCAGCAGCTTTGGTTCCGGGACCGCATCCTACGAGCAGTACTTC. Translated, it gives CASSFGSGTASYEQYF.

The chain's CDR3 is CASTWDRLGNEQFF. CDR3 in DNA: TGTGCCAGCACCTGGGACAGGCTAGGGAATGAGCAGTTCTTC. The V and J genes are TRBV6-5 and TRBJ2-1; TRBD1 matches 8 bases. The junction had 9 bases not matched to a gene; V was cut back by 7 bases and J by 7 bases. CDR3 length: 14 amino acids. CDR1 is MNHEY and CDR2 is SVGAGI in the germline V gene.

The chain carries TRBV30 and TRBJ2-1; possible D gene TRBD2, 6 bases. This CDR3 spans 14 amino acids. Per germline, CDR1 GTSNPN and CDR2 SVGIG (reference sequence). V lost 0 bases and J lost 9, with 15 bases in between. CDR3 in DNA: TGTGCCTGGAGTGTAGAGAGGACTATGGGTGAGCAGTTCTTC. Translation gives CAWSVERTMGEQFF.

This clone was detected a few times. The chain's CDR3 is CASSFRVRVNTEAFF. The DNA for the CDR3 is TGTGCCAGCAGCTTCCGCGTCCGGGTGAACACTGAAGCTTTCTTT. The rearrangement joins TRBV11-2 to TRBJ1-1, with D hard to call. The germline CDR1 and CDR2 sequences are SGHAT and FQNNGV. CDR3 length: 15 amino acids. With 3 bases removed from V and 0 bases from J, the gap between germline ends came to 11 bases.

This clone was counted a few times. The chain links TRBV10-1 to TRBJ1-6; D not certain. Germline CDR1 WNHNN, CDR2 SYGVQD (reference sequence). The CDR3 extends over 16 amino acids. Trimming took off 4 bases at V and 5 bases at J, with 15 bases between the two ends. The CDR3 spells CASSAPPVEDNSPLHF. The CDR3 DNA reads TGCGCCAGCAGTGCTCCCCCAGTGGAGGATAATTCACCCCTCCACTTT.

The chain carries TRBV25-1 and TRBJ2-7; 12 bases align to TRBD1. Germline V lookup: CDR1 MGHDK, CDR2 SYGVNS. CDR3 length: 14 amino acids. The V and J ends lost 7 bases and 4 bases, in that order; junction bases with no gene match: 5. The CDR3 bases are TGTGCCAGCACCGGGACAGGGGGCAGGTACGAGCAGTACTTC. Its protein product is CASTGTGGRYEQYF.

This clone was seen a few times. The CDR3 coding sequence is TGTGCCAGCAGCCAAGCGTCGGCGGGGGGGCCAGAGACCCAGTACTTC. This gives the protein CASSQASAGGPETQYF. The V gene is TRBV7-2, the J gene TRBJ2-5, with 9 bases aligning to TRBD2. CDR1 is SGHTA and CDR2 is FQGNSA in the germline V gene. The CDR3 is made up of 16 amino acids. J was trimmed by 4 bases and V by 5 bases; bases with no gene match: 11. Full variable domain (rest looked up from reference TRBV7-2 and TRBJ2-5): GAGVSQSPSNKVTEKGKDVELRCDPISGHTALYWYRQSLGQGLEFLIYFQGNSAPDKSGLPSDRFSAERTGGSVSTLTIQRTQQEDSAVYLCASSQASAGGPETQYFGPGTRLLVL.